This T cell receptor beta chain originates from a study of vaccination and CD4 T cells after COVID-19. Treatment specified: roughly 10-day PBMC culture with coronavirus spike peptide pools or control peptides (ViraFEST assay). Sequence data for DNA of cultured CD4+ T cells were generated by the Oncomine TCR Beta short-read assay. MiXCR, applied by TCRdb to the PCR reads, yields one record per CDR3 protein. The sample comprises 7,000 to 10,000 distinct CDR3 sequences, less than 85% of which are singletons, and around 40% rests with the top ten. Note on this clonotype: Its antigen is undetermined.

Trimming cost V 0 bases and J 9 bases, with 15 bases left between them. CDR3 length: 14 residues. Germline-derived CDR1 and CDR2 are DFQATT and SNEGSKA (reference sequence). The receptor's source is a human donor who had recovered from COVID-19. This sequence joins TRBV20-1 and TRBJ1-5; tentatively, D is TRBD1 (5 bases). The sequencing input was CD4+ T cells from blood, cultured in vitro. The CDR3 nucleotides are TGCAGTGCTAGAGATCCGACCCGGGGGATGCCCCAGCATTTT. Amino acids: CSARDPTRGMPQHF.